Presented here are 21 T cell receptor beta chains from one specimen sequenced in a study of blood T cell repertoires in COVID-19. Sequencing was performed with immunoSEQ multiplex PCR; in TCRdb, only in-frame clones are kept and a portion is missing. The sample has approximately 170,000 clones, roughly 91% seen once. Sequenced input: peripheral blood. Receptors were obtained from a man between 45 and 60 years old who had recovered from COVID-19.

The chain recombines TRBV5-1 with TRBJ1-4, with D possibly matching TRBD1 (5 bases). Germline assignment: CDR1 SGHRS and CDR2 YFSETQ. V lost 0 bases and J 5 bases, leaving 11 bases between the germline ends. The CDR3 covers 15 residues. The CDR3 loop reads CASSLEAGLNEKLFF. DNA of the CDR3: TGCGCCAGCAGCTTGGAAGCAGGGTTGAATGAAAAACTGTTTTTT.

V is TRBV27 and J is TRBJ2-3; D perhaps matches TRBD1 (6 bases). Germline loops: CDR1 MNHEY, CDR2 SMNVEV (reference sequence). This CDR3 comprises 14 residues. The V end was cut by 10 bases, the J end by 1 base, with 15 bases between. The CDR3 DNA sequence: TGTGCCACCCGCCGTACAGGGCGCACAGATACGCAGTATTTT. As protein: CATRRTGRTDTQYF.

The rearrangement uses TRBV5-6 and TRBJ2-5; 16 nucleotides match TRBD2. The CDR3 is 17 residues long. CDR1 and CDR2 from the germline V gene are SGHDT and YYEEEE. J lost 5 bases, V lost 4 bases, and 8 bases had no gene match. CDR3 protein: CASSKGLAGGPGETQYF. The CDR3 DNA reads TGTGCCAGCAGCAAGGGACTAGCGGGAGGGCCTGGTGAGACCCAGTACTTC.

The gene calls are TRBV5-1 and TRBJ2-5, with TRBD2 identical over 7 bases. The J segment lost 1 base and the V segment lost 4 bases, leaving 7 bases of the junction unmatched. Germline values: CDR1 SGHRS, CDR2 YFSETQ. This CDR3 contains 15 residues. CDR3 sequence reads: CASSGRASGQETQYF. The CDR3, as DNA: TGCGCCAGCAGCGGCAGGGCTAGCGGCCAAGAGACCCAGTACTTC. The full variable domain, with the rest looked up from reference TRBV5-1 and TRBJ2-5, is KAGVTQTPRYLIKTRGQQVTLSCSPISGHRSVSWYQQTPGQGLQFLFEYFSETQRNKGNFPGRFSGRQFSNSRSEMNVSTLELGDSALYLCASSGRASGQETQYFGPGTRLLVL.

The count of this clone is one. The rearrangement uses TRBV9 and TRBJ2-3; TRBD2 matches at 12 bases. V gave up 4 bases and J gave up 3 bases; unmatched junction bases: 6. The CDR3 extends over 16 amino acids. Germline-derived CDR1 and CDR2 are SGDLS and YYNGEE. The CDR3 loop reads CASSPRLAGGTDTQYF. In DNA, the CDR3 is TGTGCCAGCAGCCCCCGTCTAGCGGGAGGGACAGATACGCAGTATTTT.

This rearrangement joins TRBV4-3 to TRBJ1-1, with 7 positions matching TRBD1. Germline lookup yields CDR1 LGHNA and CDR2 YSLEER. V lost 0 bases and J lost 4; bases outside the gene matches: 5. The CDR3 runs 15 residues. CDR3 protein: CASSQDARGRTEAFF. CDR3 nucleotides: TGCGCCAGCAGCCAAGATGCGAGGGGGCGCACTGAAGCTTTCTTT.

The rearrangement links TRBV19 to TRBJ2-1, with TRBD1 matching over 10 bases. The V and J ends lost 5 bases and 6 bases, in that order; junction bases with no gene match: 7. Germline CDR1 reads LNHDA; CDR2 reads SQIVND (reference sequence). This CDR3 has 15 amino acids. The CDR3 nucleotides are TGTGCCAGTAGTCGGCGGACAGGGGGAATCAATGAGCAGTTCTTC. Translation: CASSRRTGGINEQFF.

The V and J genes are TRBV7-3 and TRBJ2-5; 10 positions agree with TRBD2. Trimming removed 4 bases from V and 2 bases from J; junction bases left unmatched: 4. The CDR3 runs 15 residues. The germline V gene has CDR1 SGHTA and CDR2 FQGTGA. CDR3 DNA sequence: TGTGCCAGCAGCTGGAGCGGGGGGGATCAAGAGACCCAGTACTTC. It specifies CASSWSGGDQETQYF.

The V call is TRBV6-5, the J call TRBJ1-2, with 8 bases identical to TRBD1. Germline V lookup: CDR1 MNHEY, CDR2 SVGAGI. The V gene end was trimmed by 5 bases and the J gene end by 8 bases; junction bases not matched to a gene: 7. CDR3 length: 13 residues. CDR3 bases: TGTGCCAGCAGTCCCAGGGGGCTGGGGGGCTACACCTTC. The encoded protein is CASSPRGLGGYTF.

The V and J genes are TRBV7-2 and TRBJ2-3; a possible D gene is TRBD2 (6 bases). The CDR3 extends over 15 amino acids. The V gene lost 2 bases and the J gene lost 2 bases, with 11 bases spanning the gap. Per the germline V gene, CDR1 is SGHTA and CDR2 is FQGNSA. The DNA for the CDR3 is TGTGCCAGCAGCTTAAATCGGGGGAACACAGATACGCAGTATTTT. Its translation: CASSLNRGNTDTQYF.

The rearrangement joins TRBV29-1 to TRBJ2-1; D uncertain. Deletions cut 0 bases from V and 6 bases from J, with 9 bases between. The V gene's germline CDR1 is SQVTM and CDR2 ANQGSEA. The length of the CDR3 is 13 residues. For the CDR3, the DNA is TGCAGCGTTGAAGAAGTACAGAGCAATGAGCAGTTCTTC. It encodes CSVEEVQSNEQFF.

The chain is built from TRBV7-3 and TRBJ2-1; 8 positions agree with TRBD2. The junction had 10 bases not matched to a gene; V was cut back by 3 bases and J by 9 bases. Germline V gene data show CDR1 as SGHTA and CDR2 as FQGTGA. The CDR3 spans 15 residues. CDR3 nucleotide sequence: TGTGCCAGCAGCTTTACTAGCGGAGCCCCTCTTGAGCAGTTCTTC. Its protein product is CASSFTSGAPLEQFF.

The CDR3 DNA reads TGTGCCAGCAGTTACTCTTATCAGTCACCCCTCCACTTT. It translates to CASSYSYQSPLHF. This chain connects TRBV6-5 to TRBJ1-6, with D hard to call. The germline V gene encodes CDR1 MNHEY and CDR2 SVGAGI. V lost 0 bases and J lost 10, with 7 bases in between. The CDR3 runs to 13 residues.

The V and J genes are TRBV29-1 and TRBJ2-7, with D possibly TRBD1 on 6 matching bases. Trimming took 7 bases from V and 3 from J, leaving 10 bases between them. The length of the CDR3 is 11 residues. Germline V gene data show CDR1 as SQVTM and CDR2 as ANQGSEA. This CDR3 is CSAGQNYEQYF. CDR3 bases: TGCAGCGCCGGACAGAACTACGAGCAGTACTTC.

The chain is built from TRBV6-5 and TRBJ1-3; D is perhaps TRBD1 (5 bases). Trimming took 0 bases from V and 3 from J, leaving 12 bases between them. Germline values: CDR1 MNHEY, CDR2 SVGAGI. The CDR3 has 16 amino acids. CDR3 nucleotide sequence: TGTGCCAGCAGTTACTCGATAGGGGCTGGTGGAAACACCATATATTTT. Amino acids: CASSYSIGAGGNTIYF.

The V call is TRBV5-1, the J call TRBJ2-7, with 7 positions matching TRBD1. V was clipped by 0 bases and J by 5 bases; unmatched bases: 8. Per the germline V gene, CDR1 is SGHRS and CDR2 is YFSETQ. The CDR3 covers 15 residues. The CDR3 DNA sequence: TGCGCCAGCAGCTTGGCCGGGACAGACTTCAACGAGCAGTACTTC. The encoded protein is CASSLAGTDFNEQYF.

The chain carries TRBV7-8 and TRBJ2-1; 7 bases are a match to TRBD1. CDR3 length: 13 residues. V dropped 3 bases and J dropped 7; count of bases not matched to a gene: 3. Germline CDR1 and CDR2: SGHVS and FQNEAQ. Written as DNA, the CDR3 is TGTGCCAGCAGCTTGAGACAGGGAAATGAGCAGTTCTTC. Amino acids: CASSLRQGNEQFF.

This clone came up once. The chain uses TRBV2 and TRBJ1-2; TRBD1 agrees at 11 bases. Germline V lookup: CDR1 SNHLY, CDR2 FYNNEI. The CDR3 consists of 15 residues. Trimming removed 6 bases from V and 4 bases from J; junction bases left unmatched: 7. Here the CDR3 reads CASSAWTGGSYGYTF. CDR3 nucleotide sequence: TGTGCCAGCAGCGCCTGGACAGGGGGCAGCTATGGCTACACCTTC.

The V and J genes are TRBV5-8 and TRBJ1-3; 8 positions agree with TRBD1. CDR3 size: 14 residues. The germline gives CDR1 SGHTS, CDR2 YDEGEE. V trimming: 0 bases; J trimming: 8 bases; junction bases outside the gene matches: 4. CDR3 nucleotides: TGTGCCAGCAGCTTGGTCACAGGGGGAGACACCATATATTTT. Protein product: CASSLVTGGDTIYF.

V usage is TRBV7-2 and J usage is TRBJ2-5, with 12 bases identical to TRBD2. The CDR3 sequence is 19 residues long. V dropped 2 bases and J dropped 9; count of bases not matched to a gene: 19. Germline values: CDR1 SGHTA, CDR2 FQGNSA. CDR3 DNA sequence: TGTGCCAGCAGCTTAAAGGCCTCTACTAGCGGGGGGCCCTCAGGGGCCCAGTACTTC. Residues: CASSLKASTSGGPSGAQYF.

The CDR3 sequence is CASSKREGGETQYF. The CDR3, as DNA: TGTGCCAGCAGCAAACGTGAGGGCGGGGAGACCCAGTACTTC. The chain links TRBV21-1 to TRBJ2-5; TRBD2, the table's D call, lacks a check against the DNA. TRBV21-1 is a pseudogene segment. CDR3 length: 14 residues.